This T cell receptor beta chain was recorded in a study of early stage breast cancer tumors. Whole-study context: ER+/PR+/HER2- status applied to about 70% of the 16 invasive breast tumors. Among roughly 12 ER+/PR+/HER2- tumors, eight were ductal, four lobular. Samples were sequenced at approximately 10-fold average coverage.

Overall study findings and caveats: Chain pairing and CD4, CD8 or FOXP3 expression were not captured.

This CDR3 is 17 amino acids long. The V end lost 3 bases, the J end lost 0 bases, and 18 bases lay between the germline ends. Germline CDR1 reads GTSNPN; CDR2 reads SVGIG (reference sequence). The protocol was immunoSEQ multiplex PCR, while the TCRdb copy is restricted to in-frame clones and leaves out a portion. The table includes tens of thousands of clones, 74% detected once. Details on this clone: Its antigen is still unknown.

Sequenced: breast tumor tissue. The sequence came from a person aged 25 to 45 with breast cancer. The J gene is TRBJ1-5, the V gene TRBV30, with D maybe TRBD1 (5 bases). CDR3 loop: CAWRERLGTGSNQPQHF. CDR3 nucleotide sequence: TGTGCCTGGAGGGAGAGGTTGGGGACCGGTAGCAATCAGCCCCAGCATTTT.